What follows are 23 T cell receptor beta chains derived from one specimen sequenced in a study of cytomegalovirus exposure and HLA in healthy donors. Assay: immunoSEQ multiplex PCR; the TCRdb copy retains only in-frame clones and omits some. The sample lists a few hundred thousand clones, 70% to 90% seen once, with around 0.8% in the top ten. The sequencing sample was made of PBMCs. These receptors were taken from a woman aged 18-35 years in good health and CMV-seronegative.

The J gene is TRBJ2-7, the V gene TRBV7-9; D ambiguous. V was shortened by 5 bases and J by 1 base, with 12 bases between the two germline ends. CDR1 and CDR2 from the germline V gene are SEHNR and FQNEAQ (reference sequence). This CDR3 spans 14 amino acids. The CDR3 nucleotides read TGTGCCAGCAGCAGAAGCGCCAGTTCCTACGAGCAGTACTTC. Translation gives CASSRSASSYEQYF.

CDR3: CASSLTVPRGVHTEAFF. In DNA form, the CDR3 reads TGTGCCAGCAGCTTGACAGTTCCCCGTGGAGTCCACACTGAAGCTTTCTTT. This chain connects TRBV7-2 to TRBJ1-1; tentative D call: TRBD1 (5 bases). In germline, CDR1 is SGHTA, CDR2 FQGNSA. The CDR3 sequence is 17 residues long. Trimming took 3 bases from V and 3 from J, leaving 20 bases between them.

The chain combines TRBV7-8 with TRBJ2-1; D is perhaps TRBD2 (5 bases). From germline, CDR1 is SGHVS and CDR2 FQNEAQ. V was clipped by 5 bases and J by 10 bases, with 12 bases between them. The CDR3 covers 12 residues. CDR3 coding DNA: TGTGCCAGCAGCGACGGAGGAGGCGAGCAGTTCTTC. It encodes CASSDGGGEQFF.

This chain connects TRBV7-2 to TRBJ1-2; D remains ambiguous. V gave up 3 bases and J gave up 4 bases, with 24 bases separating them. This CDR3 contains 18 residues. Per the germline V gene, CDR1 is SGHTA and CDR2 is FQGNSA. Written as DNA, the CDR3 is TGTGCCAGCAGCTTGGGCATTCTGACCGACCTCAACCCCTATGGCTACACCTTC. This gives the protein CASSLGILTDLNPYGYTF.

V usage is TRBV7-6 and J usage is TRBJ1-3; D gene ambiguous. Germline V gene lookup returns CDR1 SGHVS and CDR2 FNYEAQ. The CDR3 length is 16 residues. The V end was cut by 5 bases, the J end by 0 bases, with 14 bases between. This CDR3 reads CASSTRTQSSGNTIYF. The CDR3 DNA sequence: TGTGCCAGCAGCACCAGGACTCAAAGCTCTGGAAACACCATATATTTT. Full variable domain (missing parts from reference TRBV7-6 and TRBJ1-3): GAGVSQSPRYKVTKRGQDVALRCDPISGHVSLYWYRQALGQGPEFLTYFNYEAQQDKSGLPNDRFSAERPEGSISTLTIQRTEQRDSAMYRCASSTRTQSSGNTIYFGEGSWLTVV.

This rearrangement joins TRBV11-2 to TRBJ2-5; unclear D gene. The CDR3 extends over 11 amino acids. Germline CDR1 SGHAT, CDR2 FQNNGV. V shed 1 base and J shed 5 bases, with 2 bases lying between them. The CDR3 is CASSLAETQYF. The CDR3, as DNA: TGTGCCAGCAGCTTAGCGGAGACCCAGTACTTC.

The chain employs TRBV20-1 and TRBJ1-1; no definite D call. Trimming left V 7 bases short and J 4 bases short, with 7 bases between. The V gene's germline CDR1 is DFQATT and CDR2 SNEGSKA (reference sequence). The CDR3 sequence is 10 residues long. CDR3 protein: CSVFSTEAFF. The CDR3 DNA reads TGCAGTGTATTCTCCACTGAAGCTTTCTTT.

Here the CDR3 DNA reads TGTGCCAGCAGAGCCGGGACAGGGGGCCTCCATCAGCCCCAGCATTTT. This gives the protein CASRAGTGGLHQPQHF. The chain recombines TRBV2 with TRBJ1-5; TRBD1 matches 12 bases. Germline CDR1 SNHLY, CDR2 FYNNEI. The trim removed 6 bases at V and 5 bases at J, leaving 8 bases unmatched. The CDR3 has 16 amino acids.

V gene TRBV21-1 combines with J gene TRBJ2-7; the table's D gene call, TRBD2, was not cross checked with the DNA. TRBV21-1 is recorded as a pseudogene. The CDR3 contains 14 residues. Written as DNA, the CDR3 is TGTGCCAGCGCCCCCACGGGGGGGCGGAACGAGCAGTACTTC. Residues: CASAPTGGRNEQYF.

The rearrangement links TRBV29-1 to TRBJ2-7, with 8 bases identical to TRBD1. CDR1 is SQVTM, CDR2 ANQGSEA, per germline. The CDR3 is made up of 14 amino acids. With V trimmed by 4 bases and J by 3 bases, 8 bases remained unmatched. The CDR3 here is CSVAPGGWGYEQYF. CDR3 nucleotide sequence: TGCAGCGTTGCACCAGGGGGCTGGGGCTACGAGCAGTACTTC.

This chain connects TRBV9 to TRBJ2-2; D is undetermined. V was cut by 8 bases and J by 1 base, with 12 bases left in between. The V gene's germline CDR1 is SGDLS and CDR2 YYNGEE. The length of the CDR3 is 14 residues. The CDR3 region is CASKSGWNTGELFF. The CDR3 DNA is TGTGCCAGTAAGTCCGGTTGGAACACCGGGGAGCTGTTTTTT.

V is TRBV27 and J is TRBJ2-3; TRBD1 might be the D (5 bases). Trimming pared 8 bases from V and 2 bases from J, leaving 17 bases between. The CDR3 spans 15 residues. The germline CDR1 and CDR2 sequences are MNHEY and SMNVEV (reference sequence). CDR3 bases: TGTGCCAGCCGTCCCTCGGCCGGACACACAGATACGCAGTATTTT. Translating it yields CASRPSAGHTDTQYF.

The gene calls are TRBV7-9 and TRBJ1-2; unclear D gene. CDR1 and CDR2 from the germline V gene are SEHNR and FQNEAQ (reference sequence). This CDR3 spans 15 amino acids. Trimming left V 3 bases short and J 0 bases short, with 11 bases between. The CDR3 protein is CASSLEEGPNYGYTF. For the CDR3, the DNA is TGTGCCAGCAGCTTGGAGGAGGGCCCTAACTATGGCTACACCTTC.

Remarks on this clone: This sample also contains other DNA sequences that code for the same CDR3. The chain links TRBV9 to TRBJ1-2; D remains unclear. This CDR3 contains 13 residues. Germline V gene sequence: CDR1 SGDLS, CDR2 YYNGEE. Trimming left V 4 bases short and J 5 bases short, with 12 bases between. CDR3 sequence (DNA): TGTGCCAGCAGCCCGGGGTCAGGATATGGCTACACCTTC. Translating gives CASSPGSGYGYTF.

Of note for this clone: At the DNA level, this CDR3 is encoded by other sequences in the same sample as well. The chain couples TRBV5-1 to TRBJ2-5, with D tentatively TRBD1 (5 bases). Germline loops: CDR1 SGHRS, CDR2 YFSETQ. The CDR3 covers 14 residues. V was shortened by 0 bases and J by 1 base, with 7 bases between the two germline ends. CDR3 nucleotides: TGCGCCAGCAGCTTGGGACAGTCCCAAGAGACCCAGTACTTC. Amino acid sequence: CASSLGQSQETQYF.

Only one count was recorded for this clone. V is TRBV29-1 and J is TRBJ2-5, with 7 bases fitting TRBD2. The ends lost 5 bases at V and 3 bases at J; junction bases unmatched: 6. Germline V gene lookup returns CDR1 SQVTM and CDR2 ANQGSEA. CDR3 length equals 13 residues. The CDR3 nucleotides are TGCAGCGTTTCGCCTAGCGGTAAAGAGACCCAGTACTTC. Translation gives CSVSPSGKETQYF.

This clone was counted only a few times. The V and J genes are TRBV5-1 and TRBJ1-2; D is unclear. There are 13 residues in the CDR3. Per the germline V gene, CDR1 is SGHRS and CDR2 is YFSETQ. V dropped 4 bases and J dropped 3 bases, with 10 bases sitting between them. The CDR3 coding sequence is TGCGCCAGCAGCCCCGACGGGGACTATGGCTACACCTTC. Its protein product is CASSPDGDYGYTF.

The genes are TRBV7-3 and TRBJ2-2; 11 bases are shared with TRBD2. CDR1 and CDR2 from the germline V gene are SGHTA and FQGTGA. The CDR3 totals 15 residues. Trimming took 2 bases from V and 4 from J; bases not matched to a gene: 0. The CDR3 DNA is TGTGCCAGCAGCTTAGGGACTAGCGGCACCGGGGAGCTGTTTTTT. Amino acid sequence: CASSLGTSGTGELFF.

The rearrangement links TRBV4-1 to TRBJ1-4, with TRBD1 matching over 11 bases. The V segment lost 4 bases and the J segment 8 bases; nucleotides outside the gene matches: 9. The CDR3 has 16 amino acids. Germline-derived CDR1 and CDR2 are MGHRA and YSYEKL. In DNA, the CDR3 is TGCGCCAGCAGCCTGGGACAGGGGGTACCCATAGAAAAACTGTTTTTT. Its protein product is CASSLGQGVPIEKLFF.

This clone has just one count. J is TRBJ2-1 and V is TRBV27; 11 nucleotides line up with TRBD2. The CDR3 has 16 residues. J gave up 3 bases and V 1 base, and 2 bases lay outside the gene matches. CDR1 and CDR2 (germline): MNHEY, SMNVEV (reference sequence). The CDR3 region has the DNA TGTGCCAGCAGTTTATACGGACTAGCGGGCTACAATGAGCAGTTCTTC. Translated: CASSLYGLAGYNEQFF.

J is TRBJ2-1 and V is TRBV7-2, with D possibly matching TRBD2 (6 bases). The CDR3 consists of 17 residues. V lost 4 bases, J lost 9 bases, and 25 bases lay in between. CDR1 and CDR2 from the germline V gene are SGHTA and FQGNSA. As DNA, the CDR3 is TGTGCCAGCAGCTCCACTCGGGGTTCCCTAGCGATTGGTGAGCAGTTCTTC. It codes for CASSSTRGSLAIGEQFF.

This chain connects TRBV27 to TRBJ2-2; weak D call: TRBD1 (5 bases). Germline V gene sequence: CDR1 MNHEY, CDR2 SMNVEV (reference sequence). V lost 7 bases to trimming and J lost 0 bases, with 15 bases between them. This CDR3 comprises 16 residues. The CDR3: CASMVYDSANTGELFF. In nucleotides, the CDR3 is TGTGCCAGCATGGTTTATGACAGCGCGAACACCGGGGAGCTGTTTTTT.

The chain is built from TRBV27 and TRBJ1-2; possible D gene TRBD1, 5 bases. The V end was cut by 3 bases, the J end by 3 bases, with 23 bases between. Germline V gene lookup returns CDR1 MNHEY and CDR2 SMNVEV (reference sequence). The CDR3 sequence is 18 residues long. Here the CDR3 reads CASSFAGPSPHYYYGYTF. The CDR3 DNA sequence: TGTGCCAGCAGTTTCGCGGGGCCCAGTCCTCATTATTACTATGGCTACACCTTC.